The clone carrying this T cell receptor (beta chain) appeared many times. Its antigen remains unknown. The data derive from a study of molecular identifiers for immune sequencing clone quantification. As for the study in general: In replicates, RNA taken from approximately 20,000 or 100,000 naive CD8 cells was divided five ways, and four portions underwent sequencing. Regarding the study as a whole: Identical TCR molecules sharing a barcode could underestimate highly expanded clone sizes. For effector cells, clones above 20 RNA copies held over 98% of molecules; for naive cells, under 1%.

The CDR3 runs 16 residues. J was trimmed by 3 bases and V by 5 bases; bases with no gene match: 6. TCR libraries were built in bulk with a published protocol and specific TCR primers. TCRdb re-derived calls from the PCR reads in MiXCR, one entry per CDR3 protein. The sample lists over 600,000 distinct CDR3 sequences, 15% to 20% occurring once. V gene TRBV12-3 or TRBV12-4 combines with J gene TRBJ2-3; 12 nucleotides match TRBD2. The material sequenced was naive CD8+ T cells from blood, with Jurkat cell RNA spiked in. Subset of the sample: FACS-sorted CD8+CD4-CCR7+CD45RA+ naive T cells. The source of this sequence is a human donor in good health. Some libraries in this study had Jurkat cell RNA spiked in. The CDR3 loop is CASSPRLAGVTDTQYF. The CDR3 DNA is TGTGCCAGCAGTCCACGACTAGCGGGGGTTACAGATACGCAGTATTTT.